The 20 T cell receptor beta chains below were found in one sample sequenced in a study of CD8+ T cells in alopecia areata. Reverse transcription of extracted RNA yielded cDNA, which provided the sequencing template. The repertoire was sequenced with immunoSEQ multiplex PCR; TCRdb's copy has only in-frame clones and lacks some. The sample consists of 130,000 to 150,000 clones, about two thirds of them appearing once. Sequences were obtained from CD8+ T cells sorted from blood. The receptors shown here come from a human donor in good health.

V gene TRBV2 combines with J gene TRBJ2-5; D not certain. The germline V gene encodes CDR1 SNHLY and CDR2 FYNNEI. The V end lost 11 bases, the J end lost 4 bases, and 14 bases lay between the germline ends. This CDR3 region has 12 residues. In DNA, the CDR3 is TGTGCCGGCCGAGTCGGAGCAGAGACCCAGTACTTC. It translates to CAGRVGAETQYF.

The chain combines TRBV13 with TRBJ2-2; 8 nucleotides match TRBD1. V was clipped by 4 bases and J by 3 bases; unmatched bases: 4. This CDR3 spans 15 amino acids. CDR1 is PRHDT and CDR2 is FYEKMQ in the germline V gene (reference sequence). The CDR3 region has the DNA TGTGCCAGCAGCTCCCGGGACAGGTACACCGGGGAGCTGTTTTTT. This codes for CASSSRDRYTGELFF.

CDR3 sequence: CASTAVMTGRGEQYF. As DNA, the CDR3 is TGCGCCAGCACCGCCGTTATGACAGGGAGGGGCGAGCAGTACTTC. The V gene is TRBV5-1, the J gene TRBJ2-7; D is tentatively TRBD1 or TRBD2 (7 bases each). Germline CDR1 and CDR2: SGHRS and YFSETQ. Between the trimmed V and J ends, which lost 6 bases and 6 bases, there was a span of 22 bases. This CDR3 is 15 amino acids long.

The CDR3 loop reads CASSQPYNPDTQYF. The CDR3 nucleotides read TGTGCCAGCAGCCAACCCTACAACCCAGATACGCAGTATTTT. J is TRBJ2-3 and V is TRBV4-2, with D hard to call. The CDR3 loop spans 14 amino acids. Deletions cut 2 bases from V and 4 bases from J, with 10 bases between. CDR1 LGHNA and CDR2 YNFKEQ come from the germline V gene.

This clone was seen a handful of times. This sequence joins TRBV2 and TRBJ2-7, with TRBD2 matching over 7 bases. Germline V gene data show CDR1 as SNHLY and CDR2 as FYNNEI. The ends lost 1 base at V and 3 bases at J; junction bases unmatched: 3. There are 14 residues in the CDR3. CDR3 in DNA: TGTGCCAGCAGTGAAGGACTAGCCGACTACGAGCAGTACTTC. Its protein is CASSEGLADYEQYF.

The table lists this clone with a count of one. The chain is built from TRBV29-1 and TRBJ2-3; D is possibly TRBD2 (5 bases). This CDR3 contains 13 residues. Trimming shortened V by 6 bases and J by 0 bases, and 10 bases separated the two germline ends. From germline, CDR1 is SQVTM and CDR2 ANQGSEA. CDR3: CSVRTGSTDTQYF. CDR3 coding DNA: TGCAGCGTGAGGACGGGAAGCACAGATACGCAGTATTTT.

The gene calls are TRBV19 and TRBJ2-5; D is unresolved. Germline CDR1 and CDR2: LNHDA and SQIVND (reference sequence). V was shortened by 5 bases and J by 5 bases, with 12 bases between the two germline ends. This CDR3 has 13 residues. The CDR3 DNA reads as TGTGCCAGTAGTGGTCTCGAAGGGGAGACCCAGTACTTC. Amino acid sequence: CASSGLEGETQYF.

The V call is TRBV6-1, the J call TRBJ1-4; D remains unclear. V was clipped by 5 bases and J by 8 bases, with 15 bases between them. CDR3 size: 14 residues. Per the germline V gene, CDR1 is MNHNS and CDR2 is SASEGT. The CDR3 here is CASSNRAVGEKLFF. As DNA, the CDR3 is TGTGCCAGCAGTAACCGGGCCGTCGGGGAAAAACTGTTTTTT.

The chain links TRBV6-5 to TRBJ1-2; D is uncertain. This CDR3 spans 14 amino acids. CDR1 and CDR2 from the germline V gene are MNHEY and SVGAGI. The ends were cut back, 2 bases at V and 6 bases at J, with 13 bases in the middle. CDR3: CASSYGGIRNGYTF. As DNA, the CDR3 is TGTGCCAGCAGTTACGGCGGGATTCGGAATGGCTACACCTTC.

The chain uses TRBV27 and TRBJ1-1, with TRBD1 as a possible D gene (5 bases). The germline V gene encodes CDR1 MNHEY and CDR2 SMNVEV (reference sequence). The CDR3 covers 14 residues. V was trimmed by 7 bases and J by 6 bases, leaving 18 bases between them. CDR3 DNA: TGTGCCAGCACCTCCGGGCCGGGACGCGCTGAAGCTTTCTTT. Its translation: CASTSGPGRAEAFF.

In nucleotides, the CDR3 is TGTGCCACCAGCAGACGTCTATCCTACGAGCAGTACTTC. Its protein is CATSRRLSYEQYF. The chain employs TRBV15 and TRBJ2-7, with D uncertain. CDR3 length: 13 residues. Germline CDR1 reads LNHNV; CDR2 reads YYDKDF (reference sequence). V shed 2 bases and J shed 1 base, with 6 bases lying between them. The whole variable domain, filled in from reference TRBV15 and TRBJ2-7, reads DAMVIQNPRYQVTQFGKPVTLSCSQTLNHNVMYWYQQKSSQAPKLLFHYYDKDFNNEADTPDNFQSRRPNTSFCFLDIRSPGLGDTAMYLCATSRRLSYEQYFGPGTRLTVT.

The chain links TRBV29-1 to TRBJ2-7, with D possibly being TRBD2 (6 bases). Germline V gene data show CDR1 as SQVTM and CDR2 as ANQGSEA. Trimming left V 4 bases short and J 0 bases short, with 13 bases between. The CDR3 consists of 14 residues. For the CDR3, the DNA is TGCAGCGTTGCCGGGACTCCGAGCTCCTACGAGCAGTACTTC. This sequence encodes CSVAGTPSSYEQYF.

The chain recombines TRBV4-1 with TRBJ2-5; 7 bases map to TRBD1. The V and J ends lost 1 base and 6 bases, in that order; junction bases with no gene match: 5. Germline V gene sequence: CDR1 MGHRA, CDR2 YSYEKL. The CDR3 has 14 residues. In DNA, the CDR3 is TGCGCCAGCAGCCAAGCACAGGGGATCCAGACCCAGTACTTC. Protein product: CASSQAQGIQTQYF.

The chain carries TRBV9 and TRBJ2-2; D might be TRBD1 (6 bases). The CDR3 totals 16 residues. The germline V and J ends were trimmed by 0 bases and 4 bases, with 13 bases remaining between them. In germline, CDR1 is SGDLS, CDR2 YYNGEE. Here the CDR3 DNA reads TGTGCCAGCAGCGTAGGGACAGCCCGGTTCACCGGGGAGCTGTTTTTT. Its protein product is CASSVGTARFTGELFF.

This clone was picked up a small number of times. This chain uses TRBV27 with TRBJ2-3; TRBD2 agrees at 9 bases. There are 15 residues in the CDR3. Germline lookup yields CDR1 MNHEY and CDR2 SMNVEV (reference sequence). Losses at the gene ends were 6 bases for V and 4 bases for J; bases not matched to a gene: 8. The CDR3 here is CASSSAGGISDTQYF. CDR3 bases: TGTGCCAGCAGCTCAGCGGGAGGTATATCAGATACGCAGTATTTT.

This rearrangement joins TRBV2 to TRBJ2-1; D may correspond to TRBD1 or TRBD2 (5 bases each). Germline V lookup: CDR1 SNHLY, CDR2 FYNNEI. Trimming cost V 8 bases and J 4 bases, with 15 bases left between them. The CDR3 is 14 residues long. The chain's CDR3 is CASLRGAAYNEQFF. The CDR3 DNA reads TGTGCCAGCCTCCGAGGGGCAGCTTACAATGAGCAGTTCTTC.

This chain links TRBV29-1 with TRBJ2-5; D call uncertain. Gene TRBJ2-7 matches the end of the DNA better, so the J call may be wrong. CDR1 is SQVTM, CDR2 ANQGSEA, per germline. The CDR3 loop spans 12 amino acids. CDR3: CSVAAGTYEQYF. The CDR3, as DNA: TGCAGCGTTGCGGCCGGAACCTACGAGCAGTACTTC.

This chain links TRBV9 with TRBJ1-3; possible D gene TRBD1, 5 bases. The germline V gene encodes CDR1 SGDLS and CDR2 YYNGEE. With 3 bases removed from V and 4 bases from J, the gap between germline ends came to 11 bases. CDR3 length: 14 amino acids. In DNA, the CDR3 is TGTGCCAGCAGCGACAGACAGAGCGGAAACACCATATATTTT. It specifies CASSDRQSGNTIYF.

The chain couples TRBV15 to TRBJ2-1; possible D gene TRBD2, 5 bases. V lost 5 bases, J lost 6 bases, and 5 bases lay in between. The V gene's germline CDR1 is LNHNV and CDR2 YYDKDF (reference sequence). The CDR3 runs 11 residues. CDR3 in amino acids: CATSEGNEQFF. In DNA form, the CDR3 reads TGTGCCACCAGCGAGGGCAATGAGCAGTTCTTC. The full variable domain, with the rest looked up from reference TRBV15 and TRBJ2-1, is DAMVIQNPRYQVTQFGKPVTLSCSQTLNHNVMYWYQQKSSQAPKLLFHYYDKDFNNEADTPDNFQSRRPNTSFCFLDIRSPGLGDTAMYLCATSEGNEQFFGPGTRLTVL.

The chain carries TRBV30 and TRBJ2-1, with D unclear. Germline values: CDR1 GTSNPN, CDR2 SVGIG (reference sequence). This CDR3 spans 12 amino acids. The ends were cut back, 2 bases at V and 5 bases at J, with 7 bases in the middle. The CDR3 loop is CAWSSTDNEQFF. Written as DNA, the CDR3 is TGTGCCTGGAGTAGTACAGACAATGAGCAGTTCTTC.